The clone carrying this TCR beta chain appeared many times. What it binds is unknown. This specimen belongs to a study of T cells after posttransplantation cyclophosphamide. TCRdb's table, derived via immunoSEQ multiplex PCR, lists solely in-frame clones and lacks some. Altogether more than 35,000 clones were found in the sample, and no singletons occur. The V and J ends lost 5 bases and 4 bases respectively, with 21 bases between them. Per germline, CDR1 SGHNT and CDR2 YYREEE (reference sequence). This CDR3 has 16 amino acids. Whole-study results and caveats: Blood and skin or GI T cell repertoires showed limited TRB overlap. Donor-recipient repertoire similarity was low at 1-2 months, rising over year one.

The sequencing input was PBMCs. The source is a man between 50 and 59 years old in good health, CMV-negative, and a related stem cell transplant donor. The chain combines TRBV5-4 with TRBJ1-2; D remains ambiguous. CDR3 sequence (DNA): TGTGCCAGCAGAGAAGATCTAGGTGGAATCCCCTATGGCTACACCTTC. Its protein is CASREDLGGIPYGYTF.